This T cell receptor beta chain emerged from a study of T cells after yellow fever vaccination. This clonotype was seen more than once but under ten times. The V gene lost 4 bases and the J gene lost 4 bases, with 14 bases spanning the gap. CDR3 size: 14 residues. Germline CDR1 and CDR2: DFQATT and SNEGSKA (reference sequence). A 5'RACE template-switching step, the method used to make TCR cDNA, added a universal primer site and UMIs. MiXCR was run by TCRdb on the 5' RACE reads, yielding one entry per CDR3 protein. The table has fewer than 450,000 distinct CDR3 sequences, less than 9.5% seen once. The sequencing here drew on PBMCs, taken about 49 days after the first yellow fever vaccination. The receptor comes from a man younger than 30 who received the YFV17D yellow fever vaccine. The chain is built from TRBV20-1 and TRBJ1-5; perhaps TRBD1 as D (5 bases). In DNA, the CDR3 is TGCAGTGCTACGCGGGGCTGGGAAAATCAGCCCCAGCATTTT. Protein product: CSATRGWENQPQHF.